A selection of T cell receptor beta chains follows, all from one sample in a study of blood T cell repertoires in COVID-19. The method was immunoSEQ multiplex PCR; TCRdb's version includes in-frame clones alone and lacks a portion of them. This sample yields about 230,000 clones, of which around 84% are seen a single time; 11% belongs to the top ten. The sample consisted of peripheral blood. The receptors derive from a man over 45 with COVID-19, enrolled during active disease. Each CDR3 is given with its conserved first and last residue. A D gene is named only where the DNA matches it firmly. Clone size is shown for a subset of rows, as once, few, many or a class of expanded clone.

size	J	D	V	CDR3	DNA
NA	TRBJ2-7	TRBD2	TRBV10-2	CASSPTSPPYEQYF	TGCGCCAGCAGCCCGACTAGCCCCCCGTACGAGCAGTACTTC
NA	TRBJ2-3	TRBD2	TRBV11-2	CASSRTSKGDTQYF	TGTGCCAGCAGCAGGACTAGCAAGGGAGATACGCAGTATTTT
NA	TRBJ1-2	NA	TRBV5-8	CASSLDSNYGYTF	TGTGCCAGCAGCTTGGACAGTAACTATGGCTACACCTTC
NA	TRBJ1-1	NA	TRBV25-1	CASSEGTSNTEAFF	TGTGCCAGCAGTGAAGGCACCTCGAACACTGAAGCTTTCTTT
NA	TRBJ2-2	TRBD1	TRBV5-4	CASSFGQGFGGELFF	TGTGCCAGCAGCTTTGGACAGGGGTTTGGCGGGGAGCTGTTTTTT
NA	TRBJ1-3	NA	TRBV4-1	CASRPTVTPGNTIYF	TGCGCCAGCAGGCCCACAGTAACCCCTGGAAACACCATATATTTT
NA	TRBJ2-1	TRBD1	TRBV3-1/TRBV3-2	CASSQGGQGVFDNEQFF	TGTGCCAGCAGCCAAGGGGGACAGGGGGTATTCGACAATGAGCAGTTCTTC
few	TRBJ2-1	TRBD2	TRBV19	CASTLSSGGSNEQFF	TGTGCCAGTACTCTTTCTAGCGGGGGTTCCAATGAGCAGTTCTTC
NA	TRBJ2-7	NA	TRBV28	CASSSPPGQYF	TGTGCCAGCAGTTCCCCGCCCGGGCAGTACTTC
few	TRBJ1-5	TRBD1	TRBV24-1	CATSPGQDDLPQHF	TGTGCCACCAGTCCCGGACAGGATGATCTGCCCCAGCATTTT
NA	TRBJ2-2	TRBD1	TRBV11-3	CASRAGTGGSNTGELFF	TGTGCCAGCAGGGCCGGGACAGGGGGCTCGAACACCGGGGAGCTGTTTTTT
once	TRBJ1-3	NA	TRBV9	CASSGGTPGNTIYF	TGTGCCAGCAGCGGGGGGACACCTGGAAACACCATATATTTT
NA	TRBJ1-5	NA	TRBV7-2	CASSLRRGNQPQHF	TGTGCCAGCAGCTTAAGGAGGGGCAATCAGCCCCAGCATTTT
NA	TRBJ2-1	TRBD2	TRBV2	CASSDDAPGLATNEQFF	TGTGCCAGCAGTGACGATGCCCCGGGACTAGCGACCAATGAGCAGTTCTTC
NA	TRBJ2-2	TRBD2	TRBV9	CASSEVRGGLAGSTGELFF	TGTGCCAGCAGCGAGGTGAGAGGGGGACTAGCGGGCTCCACCGGGGAGCTGTTTTTT
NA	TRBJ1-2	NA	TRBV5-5	CASSLDGRLDYGYTF	TGTGCCAGCAGCTTGGACGGGAGATTGGACTATGGCTACACCTTC
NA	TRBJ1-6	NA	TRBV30	CAWSLTVNNSPLHF	TGTGCCTGGAGTCTGACAGTTAATAATTCACCCCTCCACTTT
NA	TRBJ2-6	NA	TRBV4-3	CASSQSTGQVSGANVLTF	TGCGCCAGCAGCCAATCTACGGGACAAGTCTCTGGGGCCAACGTCCTGACTTTC
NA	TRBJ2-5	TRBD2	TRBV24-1	CATSEPSGRGETQYF	TGTGCCACCAGTGAACCGAGCGGGAGGGGGGAGACCCAGTACTTC
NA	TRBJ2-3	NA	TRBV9	CASSVETAAWDTQYF	TGTGCCAGCAGCGTAGAGACGGCGGCATGGGATACGCAGTATTTT
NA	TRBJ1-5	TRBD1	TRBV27	CASSLGQGQYQPQHF	TGTGCCAGCAGCCTGGGACAGGGGCAGTATCAGCCCCAGCATTTT
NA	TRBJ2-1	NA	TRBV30	CAWSVFRGNEQFF	TGTGCCTGGAGTGTATTCAGGGGAAATGAGCAGTTCTTC
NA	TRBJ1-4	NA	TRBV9	CASSPNQVSGGWLFF	TGTGCCAGCAGCCCCAACCAGGTGTCTGGAGGGTGGCTGTTTTTT
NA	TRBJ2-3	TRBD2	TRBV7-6	CASSLGLAGTDTQYF	TGTGCCAGCAGCTTGGGACTAGCGGGGACAGATACGCAGTATTTT
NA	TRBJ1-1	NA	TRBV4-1	CASSQSKEATKAFF	TGCGCCAGCAGCCAGAGCAAGGAAGCGACCAAAGCTTTCTTT
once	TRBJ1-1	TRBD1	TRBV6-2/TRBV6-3	CASSYSWTGSTEAFF	TGTGCCAGCAGTTACTCTTGGACAGGGAGCACTGAAGCTTTCTTT
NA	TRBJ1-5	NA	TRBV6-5	CASHPTGNQPQHF	TGTGCCAGCCACCCAACAGGGAACCAGCCCCAGCATTTT
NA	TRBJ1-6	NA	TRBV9	CASSVDLNSPLHF	TGTGCCAGCAGCGTAGATCTTAATTCACCCCTCCACTTT
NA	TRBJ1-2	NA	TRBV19	CASSISGTPLGYTF	TGTGCCAGTAGTATCTCCGGGACACCCCTCGGCTACACCTTC
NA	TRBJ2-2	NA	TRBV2	CASSEIDLNGELFF	TGTGCCAGCAGTGAAATAGACTTGAACGGGGAGCTGTTTTTT
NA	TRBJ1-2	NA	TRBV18	CASSPPGPANYGYTF	TGTGCCAGCTCACCACCGGGCCCCGCTAACTATGGCTACACCTTC
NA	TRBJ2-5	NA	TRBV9	CASSVAGVETQYF	TGTGCCAGCAGCGTAGCGGGAGTCGAGACCCAGTACTTC
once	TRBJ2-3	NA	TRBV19	CATSDPGGASTDTQYF	TGTGCCACTTCCGACCCCGGTGGAGCCAGCACAGATACGCAGTATTTT
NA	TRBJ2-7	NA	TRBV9	CASSVAASDTYEQYF	TGTGCCAGCAGCGTAGCGGCTAGCGATACCTACGAGCAGTACTTC
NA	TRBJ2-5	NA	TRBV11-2	CASSPGERGETQYF	TGTGCCAGCAGCCCAGGGGAACGAGGGGAGACCCAGTACTTC
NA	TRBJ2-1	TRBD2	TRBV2	CASRAGTSASEQFF	TGTGCCAGCAGAGCCGGGACTAGCGCTTCTGAGCAGTTCTTC
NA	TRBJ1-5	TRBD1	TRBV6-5	CASRHRGVGNQPQHF	TGTGCCAGCAGACACAGGGGGGTGGGCAATCAGCCCCAGCATTTT
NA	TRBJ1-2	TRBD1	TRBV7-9	CASSPKTGDYGYTF	TGTGCCAGCAGCCCCAAGACAGGGGACTATGGCTACACCTTC
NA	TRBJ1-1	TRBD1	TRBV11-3	CASSSRQGAEAFF	TGTGCCAGCAGCTCCCGACAGGGGGCTGAAGCTTTCTTT
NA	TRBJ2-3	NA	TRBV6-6	CASSYASDHTQYF	TGTGCCAGCAGTTACGCTAGCGATCATACGCAGTATTTT
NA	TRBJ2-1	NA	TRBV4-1	CASSQDLVSNEQFF	TGCGCCAGCAGCCAAGATCTGGTCAGCAATGAGCAGTTCTTC
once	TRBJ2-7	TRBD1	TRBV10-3	CAISAGQSYEQYF	TGTGCCATCAGTGCGGGACAGAGCTACGAGCAGTACTTC
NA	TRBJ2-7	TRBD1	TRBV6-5	CASRLGQGKGYEQYF	TGTGCCAGCAGGCTGGGACAGGGAAAAGGATACGAGCAGTACTTC
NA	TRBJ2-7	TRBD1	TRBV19	CASSTPGGNYEQYF	TGTGCCAGTAGTACCCCAGGGGGAAACTACGAGCAGTACTTC
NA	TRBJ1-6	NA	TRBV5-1	CASSRGFSFDNSPLHF	TGCGCCAGCAGCAGGGGGTTTTCGTTTGATAATTCACCCCTCCACTTT
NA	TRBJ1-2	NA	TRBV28	CASSLFGNYGYTF	TGTGCCAGCAGTTTATTCGGGAACTATGGCTACACCTTC
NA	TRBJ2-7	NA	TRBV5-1	CASKRSESSYEQYF	TGCGCCAGCAAGCGTAGCGAGAGCTCCTACGAGCAGTACTTC
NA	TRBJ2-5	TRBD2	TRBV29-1	CSVESGLAGVRDGTQYF	TGCAGCGTTGAATCGGGACTAGCGGGGGTACGGGATGGGACCCAGTACTTC